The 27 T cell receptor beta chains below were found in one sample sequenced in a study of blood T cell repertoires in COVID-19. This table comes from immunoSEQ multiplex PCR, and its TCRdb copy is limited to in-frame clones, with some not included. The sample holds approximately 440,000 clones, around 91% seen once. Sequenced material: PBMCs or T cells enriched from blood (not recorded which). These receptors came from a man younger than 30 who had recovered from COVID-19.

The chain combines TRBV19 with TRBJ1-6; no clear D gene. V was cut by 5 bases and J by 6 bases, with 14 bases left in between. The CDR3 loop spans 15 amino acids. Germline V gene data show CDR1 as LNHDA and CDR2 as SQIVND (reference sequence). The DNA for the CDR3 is TGTGCCAGTAGTGGCGGGGTTTTGGGTAATTCACCCCTCCACTTT. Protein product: CASSGGVLGNSPLHF.

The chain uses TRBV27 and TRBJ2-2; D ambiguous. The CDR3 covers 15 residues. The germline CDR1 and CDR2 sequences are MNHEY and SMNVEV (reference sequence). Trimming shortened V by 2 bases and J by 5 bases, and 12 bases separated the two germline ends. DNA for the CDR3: TGTGCCAGCAGTTTAGTGGGCTTGTTTACCGGGGAGCTGTTTTTT. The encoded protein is CASSLVGLFTGELFF.

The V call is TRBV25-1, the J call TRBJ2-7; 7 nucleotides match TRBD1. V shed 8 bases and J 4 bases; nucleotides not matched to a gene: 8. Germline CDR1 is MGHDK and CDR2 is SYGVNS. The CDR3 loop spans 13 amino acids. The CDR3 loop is CASGPTGRYEQYF. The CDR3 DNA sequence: TGTGCCAGCGGCCCGACAGGGCGGTACGAGCAGTACTTC.

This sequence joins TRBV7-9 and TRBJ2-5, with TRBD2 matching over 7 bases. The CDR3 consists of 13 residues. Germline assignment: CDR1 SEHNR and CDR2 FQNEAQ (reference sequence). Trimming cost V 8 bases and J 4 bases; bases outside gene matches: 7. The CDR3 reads CASGLSGIETQYF. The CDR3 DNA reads TGTGCCAGCGGACTCAGCGGGATAGAGACCCAGTACTTC.

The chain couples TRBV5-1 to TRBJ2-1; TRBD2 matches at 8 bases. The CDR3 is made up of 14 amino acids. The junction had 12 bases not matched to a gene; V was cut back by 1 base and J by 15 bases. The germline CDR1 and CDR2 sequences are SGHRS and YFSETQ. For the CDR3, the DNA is TGCGCCAGCAGCTTGCTGGGGGTAGCGGGGTATATGTTCTTC. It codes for CASSLLGVAGYMFF.

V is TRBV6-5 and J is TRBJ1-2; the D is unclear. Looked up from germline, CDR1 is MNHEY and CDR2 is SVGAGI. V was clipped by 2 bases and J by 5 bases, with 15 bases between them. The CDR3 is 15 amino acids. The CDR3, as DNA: TGTGCCAGCAGTTACGGAGCAGATATGAGATATGGCTACACCTTC. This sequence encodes CASSYGADMRYGYTF.

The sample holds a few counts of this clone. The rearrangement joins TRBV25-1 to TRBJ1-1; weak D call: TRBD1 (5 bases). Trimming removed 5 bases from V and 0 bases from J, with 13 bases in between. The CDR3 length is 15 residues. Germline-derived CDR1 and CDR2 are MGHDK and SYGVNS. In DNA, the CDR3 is TGTGCCAGCAGTCCTTCGACAGACATGAACACTGAAGCTTTCTTT. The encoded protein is CASSPSTDMNTEAFF.

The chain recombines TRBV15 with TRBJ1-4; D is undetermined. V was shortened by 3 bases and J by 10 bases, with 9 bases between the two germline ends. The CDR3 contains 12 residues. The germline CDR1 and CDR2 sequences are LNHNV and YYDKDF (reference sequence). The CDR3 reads CATSRDRGKLFF. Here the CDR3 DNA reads TGTGCCACCAGCAGGGACCGGGGAAAACTGTTTTTT. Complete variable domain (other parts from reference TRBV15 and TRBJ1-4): DAMVIQNPRYQVTQFGKPVTLSCSQTLNHNVMYWYQQKSSQAPKLLFHYYDKDFNNEADTPDNFQSRRPNTSFCFLDIRSPGLGDTAMYLCATSRDRGKLFFGSGTQLSVL.

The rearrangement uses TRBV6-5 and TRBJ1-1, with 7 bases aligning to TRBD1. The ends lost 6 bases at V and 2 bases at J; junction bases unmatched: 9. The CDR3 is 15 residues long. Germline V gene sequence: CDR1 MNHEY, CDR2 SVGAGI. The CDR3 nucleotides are TGTGCCAGCAGGACCTCGGGACAGTACAACACTGAAGCTTTCTTT. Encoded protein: CASRTSGQYNTEAFF.

The CDR3 region has the DNA TGTGCCAGTAGTCTACGACAGGGACCCGGCTATGGCTACACCTTC. The encoded protein is CASSLRQGPGYGYTF. This chain joins TRBV19 and TRBJ1-2; 7 bases fit TRBD1. Trimming took 5 bases from V and 4 from J; bases not matched to a gene: 10. The CDR3 spans 15 residues. CDR1 LNHDA and CDR2 SQIVND come from the germline V gene (reference sequence). Together with reference TRBV19 and TRBJ1-2, the CDR3 gives the full variable domain: DGGITQSPKYLFRKEGQNVTLSCEQNLNHDAMYWYRQDPGQGLRLIYYSQIVNDFQKGDIAEGYSVSREKKESFPLTVTSAQKNPTAFYLCASSLRQGPGYGYTFGSGTRLTVV.

In DNA form, the CDR3 reads TGCAGCGTTGAAGTCGTGGACTACTATGGAAACACCATATATTTT. It yields the protein CSVEVVDYYGNTIYF. The chain is built from TRBV29-1 and TRBJ1-3, with no clear D. In germline, CDR1 is SQVTM, CDR2 ANQGSEA. Trimming took off 1 base at V and 3 bases at J, with 13 bases between the two ends. The CDR3 is made up of 15 amino acids.

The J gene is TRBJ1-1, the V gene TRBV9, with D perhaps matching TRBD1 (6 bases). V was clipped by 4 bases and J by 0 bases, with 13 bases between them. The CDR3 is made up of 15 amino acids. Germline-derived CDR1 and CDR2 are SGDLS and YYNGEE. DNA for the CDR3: TGTGCCAGCAGCACAACGACAGGAATGAACACTGAAGCTTTCTTT. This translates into CASSTTTGMNTEAFF.

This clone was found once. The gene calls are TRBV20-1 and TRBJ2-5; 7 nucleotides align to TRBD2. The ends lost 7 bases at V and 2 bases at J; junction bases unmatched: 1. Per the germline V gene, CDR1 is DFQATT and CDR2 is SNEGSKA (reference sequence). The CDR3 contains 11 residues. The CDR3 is CSGGGQETQYF. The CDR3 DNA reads TGCAGTGGGGGGGGTCAAGAGACCCAGTACTTC.

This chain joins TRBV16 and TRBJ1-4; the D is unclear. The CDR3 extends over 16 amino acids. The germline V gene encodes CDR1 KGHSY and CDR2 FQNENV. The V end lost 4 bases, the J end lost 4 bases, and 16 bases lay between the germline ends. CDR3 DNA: TGTGCCAGCAGCCCCCAGCGGGCAGCCAGTAATGAAAAACTGTTTTTT. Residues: CASSPQRAASNEKLFF.

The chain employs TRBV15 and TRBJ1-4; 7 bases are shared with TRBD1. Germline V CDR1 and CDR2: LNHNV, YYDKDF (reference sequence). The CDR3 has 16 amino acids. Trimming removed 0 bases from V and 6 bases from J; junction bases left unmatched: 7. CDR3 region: CATSRDQKGAHEKLFF. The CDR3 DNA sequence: TGTGCCACCAGCAGAGATCAGAAGGGGGCGCATGAAAAACTGTTTTTT. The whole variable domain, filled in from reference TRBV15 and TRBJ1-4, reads DAMVIQNPRYQVTQFGKPVTLSCSQTLNHNVMYWYQQKSSQAPKLLFHYYDKDFNNEADTPDNFQSRRPNTSFCFLDIRSPGLGDTAMYLCATSRDQKGAHEKLFFGSGTQLSVL.

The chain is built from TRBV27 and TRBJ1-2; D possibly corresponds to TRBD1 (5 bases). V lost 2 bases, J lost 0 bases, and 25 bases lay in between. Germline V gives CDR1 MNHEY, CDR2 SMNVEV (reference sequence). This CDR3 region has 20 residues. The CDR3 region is CASSLDNHRAGQVANYGYTF. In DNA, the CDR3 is TGTGCCAGCAGTTTAGATAACCATCGCGCAGGGCAGGTGGCTAACTATGGCTACACCTTC.

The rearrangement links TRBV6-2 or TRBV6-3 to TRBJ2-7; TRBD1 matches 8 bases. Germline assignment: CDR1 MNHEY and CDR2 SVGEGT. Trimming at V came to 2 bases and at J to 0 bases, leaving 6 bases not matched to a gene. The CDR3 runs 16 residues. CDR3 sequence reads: CASSYLGQGGSYEQYF. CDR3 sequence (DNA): TGTGCCAGCAGTTACCTCGGACAGGGAGGCTCCTACGAGCAGTACTTC.

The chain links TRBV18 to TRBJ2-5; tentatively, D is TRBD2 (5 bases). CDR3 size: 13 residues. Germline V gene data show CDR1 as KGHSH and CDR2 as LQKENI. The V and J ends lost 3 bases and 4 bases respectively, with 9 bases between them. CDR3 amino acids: CASSPSGTETQYF. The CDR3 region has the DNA TGTGCCAGCTCACCTTCGGGAACAGAGACCCAGTACTTC.

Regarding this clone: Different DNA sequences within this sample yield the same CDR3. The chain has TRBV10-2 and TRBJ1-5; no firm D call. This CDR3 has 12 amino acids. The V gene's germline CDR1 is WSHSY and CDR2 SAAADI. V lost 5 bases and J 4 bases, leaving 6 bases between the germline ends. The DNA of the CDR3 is TGCGCCAGCAGTCGGGTAAATCAGCCCCAGCATTTT. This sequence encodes CASSRVNQPQHF.

The CDR3 DNA reads TGCGCCAGCAGCCAAGCCGGACTCCCCTCTGGGGCCAACGTCCTGACTTTC. As protein: CASSQAGLPSGANVLTF. The V and J genes are TRBV4-1 and TRBJ2-6; a weak D match, TRBD2 (5 bases). The CDR3 covers 17 residues. The germline CDR1 and CDR2 sequences are MGHRA and YSYEKL. Trimming shortened V by 1 base and J by 0 bases, and 10 bases separated the two germline ends.

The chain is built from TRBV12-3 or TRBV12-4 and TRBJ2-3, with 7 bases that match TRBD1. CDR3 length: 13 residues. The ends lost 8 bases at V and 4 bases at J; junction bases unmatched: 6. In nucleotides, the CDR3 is TGTGCCAGCGACCAAGGGGGCGCAGATACGCAGTATTTT. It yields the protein CASDQGGADTQYF.

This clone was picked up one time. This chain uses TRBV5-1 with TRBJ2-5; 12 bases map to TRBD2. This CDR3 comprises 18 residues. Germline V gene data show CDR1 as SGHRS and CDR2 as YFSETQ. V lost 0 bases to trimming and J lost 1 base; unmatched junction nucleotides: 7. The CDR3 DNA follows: TGCGCCAGCAGCTTGGGCGGACTAGCGGGACCAACCCAAGAGACCCAGTACTTC. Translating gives CASSLGGLAGPTQETQYF.

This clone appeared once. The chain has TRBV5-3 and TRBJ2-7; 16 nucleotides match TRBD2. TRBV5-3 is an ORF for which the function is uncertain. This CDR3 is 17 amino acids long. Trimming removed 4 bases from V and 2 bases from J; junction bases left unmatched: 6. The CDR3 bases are TGTGCCAGAAGCGGGGGACTAGCGGGAGGGGCCCCCTACGAGCAGTACTTC. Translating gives CARSGGLAGGAPYEQYF.

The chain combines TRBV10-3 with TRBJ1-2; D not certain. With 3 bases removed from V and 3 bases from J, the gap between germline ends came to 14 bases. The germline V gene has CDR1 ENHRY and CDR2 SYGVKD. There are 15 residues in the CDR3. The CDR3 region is CAISDLFSSDYGYTF. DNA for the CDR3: TGTGCCATCAGTGACCTTTTTTCCTCTGACTATGGCTACACCTTC.

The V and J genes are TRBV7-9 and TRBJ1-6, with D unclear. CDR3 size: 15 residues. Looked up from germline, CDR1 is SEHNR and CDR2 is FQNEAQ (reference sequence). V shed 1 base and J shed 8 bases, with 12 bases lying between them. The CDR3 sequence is CASSLVAGEYSPLHF. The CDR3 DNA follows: TGTGCCAGCAGCTTAGTAGCCGGCGAGTATTCACCCCTCCACTTT. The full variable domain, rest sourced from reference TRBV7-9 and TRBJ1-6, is DTGVSQNPRHKITKRGQNVTFRCDPISEHNRLYWYRQTLGQGPEFLTYFQNEAQLEKSRLLSDRFSAERPKGSFSTLEIQRTEQGDSAMYLCASSLVAGEYSPLHFGNGTRLTVT.

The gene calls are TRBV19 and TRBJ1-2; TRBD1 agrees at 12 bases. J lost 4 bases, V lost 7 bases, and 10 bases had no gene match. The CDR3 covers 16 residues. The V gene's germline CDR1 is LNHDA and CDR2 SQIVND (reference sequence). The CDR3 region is CASTSGTGGSPYGYTF. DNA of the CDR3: TGTGCCAGTACCTCCGGGACAGGGGGCTCCCCCTATGGCTACACCTTC.

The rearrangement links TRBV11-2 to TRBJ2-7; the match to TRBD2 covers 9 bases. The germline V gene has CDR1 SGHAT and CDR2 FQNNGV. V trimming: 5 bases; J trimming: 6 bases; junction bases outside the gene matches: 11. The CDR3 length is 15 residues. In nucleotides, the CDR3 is TGTGCCAGCAGCCAATACCCGGGACTAGCACGCGAGCAGTACTTC. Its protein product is CASSQYPGLAREQYF.